This TCR beta chain was captured in a study of PD-1 blockade in mismatch repair-deficient tumors. The time point was: approximately 10-day in vitro stimulation with candidate neoantigen peptide 4. Every patient had mismatch repair deficiency by PCR or immunohistochemistry. TCRs were sequenced from a few patients responding to pembrolizumab. A roughly 10-day in vitro culture was run per each of seven reactive peptides. Clones were sequenced by immunoSEQ multiplex PCR, and TCRdb holds only the in-frame ones, with some missing. The table includes over 14,000 clones, less than 90% detected once. A remark on this clone: Antigen unknown.

Notes on the study in general: Three of seven peptides expanded clones, giving about 130 unique blood TCRs.

The source material was cells cultured in vitro, sampled from a patient treated with pembrolizumab. This sequence was found in an adult with mismatch repair-deficient cancer.

CDR3 in DNA: TGTGCCATCAGTGAGTCGGAGTGGACAGGGAGCACAGATACGCAGTATTTT. Translation gives CAISESEWTGSTDTQYF. V usage is TRBV10-3 and J usage is TRBJ2-3; TRBD1 aligns across 8 bases. Germline V gene data show CDR1 as ENHRY and CDR2 as SYGVKD. The CDR3 contains 17 residues. The V and J ends lost 0 bases and 0 bases, in that order; junction bases with no gene match: 5.